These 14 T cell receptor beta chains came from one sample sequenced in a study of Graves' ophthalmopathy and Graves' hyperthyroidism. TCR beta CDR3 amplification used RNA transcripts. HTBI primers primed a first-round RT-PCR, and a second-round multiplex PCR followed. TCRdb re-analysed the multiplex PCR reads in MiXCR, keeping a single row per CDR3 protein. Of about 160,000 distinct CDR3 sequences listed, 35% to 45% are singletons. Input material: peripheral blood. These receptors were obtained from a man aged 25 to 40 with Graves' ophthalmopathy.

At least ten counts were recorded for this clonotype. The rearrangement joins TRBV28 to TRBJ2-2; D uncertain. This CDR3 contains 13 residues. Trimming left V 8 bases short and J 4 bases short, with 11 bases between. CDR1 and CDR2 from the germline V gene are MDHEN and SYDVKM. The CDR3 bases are TGTGCCAGCTCGTCAGGCTTCACCGGGGAGCTGTTTTTT. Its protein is CASSSGFTGELFF.

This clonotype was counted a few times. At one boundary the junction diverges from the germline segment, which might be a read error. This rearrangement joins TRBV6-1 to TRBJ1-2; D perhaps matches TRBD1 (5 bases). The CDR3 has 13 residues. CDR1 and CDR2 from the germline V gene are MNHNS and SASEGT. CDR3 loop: CASSTGTKYGYTF. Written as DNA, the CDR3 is TGTGCCAGCAGTACCGGGACTAAATATGGCTACACCTTC.

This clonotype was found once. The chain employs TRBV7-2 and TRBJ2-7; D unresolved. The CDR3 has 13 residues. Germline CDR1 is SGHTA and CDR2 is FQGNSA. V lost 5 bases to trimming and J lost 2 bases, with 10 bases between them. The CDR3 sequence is CASSTMGPYEQYF. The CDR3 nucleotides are TGTGCCAGCAGCACCATGGGCCCCTACGAGCAGTACTTC. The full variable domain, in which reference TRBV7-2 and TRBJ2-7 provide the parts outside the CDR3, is GAGVSQSPSNKVTEKGKDVELRCDPISGHTALYWYRQSLGQGLEFLIYFQGNSAPDKSGLPSDRFSAERTGGSVSTLTIQRTQQEDSAVYLCASSTMGPYEQYFGPGTRLTVT.

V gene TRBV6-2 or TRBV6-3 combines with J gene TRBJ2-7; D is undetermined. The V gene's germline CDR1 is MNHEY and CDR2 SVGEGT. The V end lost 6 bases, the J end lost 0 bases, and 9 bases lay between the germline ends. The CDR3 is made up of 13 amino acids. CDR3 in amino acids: CASRQRSSYEQYF. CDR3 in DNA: TGTGCCAGCAGACAGAGGAGCTCCTACGAGCAGTACTTC.

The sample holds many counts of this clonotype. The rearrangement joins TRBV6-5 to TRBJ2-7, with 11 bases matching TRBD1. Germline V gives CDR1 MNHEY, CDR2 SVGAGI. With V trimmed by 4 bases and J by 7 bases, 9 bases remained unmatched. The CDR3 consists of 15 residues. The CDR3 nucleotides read TGTGCCAGCAGTTTCCTAGGGACAGGGGGGGAGGAGCAGTACTTC. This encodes CASSFLGTGGEEQYF.

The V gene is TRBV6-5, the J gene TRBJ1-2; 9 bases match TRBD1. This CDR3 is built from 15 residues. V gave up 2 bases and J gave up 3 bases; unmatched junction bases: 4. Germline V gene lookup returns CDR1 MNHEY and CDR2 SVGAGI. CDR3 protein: CASSYPDRGDYGYTF. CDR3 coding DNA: TGTGCCAGCAGTTACCCGGACAGGGGAGACTATGGCTACACCTTC.

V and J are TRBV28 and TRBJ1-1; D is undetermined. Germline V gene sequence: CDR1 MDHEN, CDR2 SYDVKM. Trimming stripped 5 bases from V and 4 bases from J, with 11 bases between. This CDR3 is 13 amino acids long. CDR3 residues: CASSPEWGTEAFF. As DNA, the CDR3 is TGTGCCAGCAGTCCCGAATGGGGCACTGAAGCTTTCTTT.

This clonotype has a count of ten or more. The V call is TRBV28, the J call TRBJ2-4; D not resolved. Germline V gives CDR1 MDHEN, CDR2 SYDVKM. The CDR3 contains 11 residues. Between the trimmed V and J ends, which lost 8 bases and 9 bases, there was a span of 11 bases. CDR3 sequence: CASSLNVIQYF. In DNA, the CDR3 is TGTGCCAGCTCTCTTAATGTCATTCAGTACTTC.

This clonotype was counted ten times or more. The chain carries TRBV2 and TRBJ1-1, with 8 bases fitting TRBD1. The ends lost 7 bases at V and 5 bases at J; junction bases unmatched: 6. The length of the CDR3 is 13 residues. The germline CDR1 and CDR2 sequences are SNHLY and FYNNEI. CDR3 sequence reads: CASTGQGVTEAFF. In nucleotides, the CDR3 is TGTGCCAGCACAGGACAGGGAGTTACTGAAGCTTTCTTT.

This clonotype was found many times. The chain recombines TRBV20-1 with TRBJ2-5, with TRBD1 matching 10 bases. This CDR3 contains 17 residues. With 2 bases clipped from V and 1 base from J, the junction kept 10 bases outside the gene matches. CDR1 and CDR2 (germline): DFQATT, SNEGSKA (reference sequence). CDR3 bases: TGCAGTGCTAGAATCCTAGACAGGGGGCCATCCCAAGAGACCCAGTACTTC. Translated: CSARILDRGPSQETQYF.

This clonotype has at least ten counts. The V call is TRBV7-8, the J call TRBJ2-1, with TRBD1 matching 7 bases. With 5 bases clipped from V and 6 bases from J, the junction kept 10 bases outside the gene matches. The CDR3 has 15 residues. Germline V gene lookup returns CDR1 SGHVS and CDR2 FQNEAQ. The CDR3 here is CASSGRQGFANEQFF. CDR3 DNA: TGTGCCAGCAGCGGTCGACAGGGTTTCGCCAATGAGCAGTTCTTC.

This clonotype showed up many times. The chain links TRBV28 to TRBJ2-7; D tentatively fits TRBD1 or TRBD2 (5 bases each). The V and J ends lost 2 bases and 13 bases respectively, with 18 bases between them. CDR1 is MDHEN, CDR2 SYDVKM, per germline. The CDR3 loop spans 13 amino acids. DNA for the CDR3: TGTGCCAGCAGTTTAGGGTCCCGGGACGCGTCATACTTC. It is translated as CASSLGSRDASYF. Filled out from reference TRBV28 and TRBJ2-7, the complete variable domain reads DVKVTQSSRYLVKRTGEKVFLECVQDMDHENMFWYRQDPGLGLRLIYFSYDVKMKEKGDIPEGYSVSREKKERFSLILESASTNQTSMYLCASSLGSRDASYFGPGTRLTVT.

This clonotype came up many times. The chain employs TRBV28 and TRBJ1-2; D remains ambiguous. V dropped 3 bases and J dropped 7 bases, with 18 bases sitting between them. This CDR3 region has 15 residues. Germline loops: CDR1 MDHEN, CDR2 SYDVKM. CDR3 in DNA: TGTGCCAGCAGTTTGAGTGGGAGGCGCCTCTCTGGCTACACCTTC. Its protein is CASSLSGRRLSGYTF.

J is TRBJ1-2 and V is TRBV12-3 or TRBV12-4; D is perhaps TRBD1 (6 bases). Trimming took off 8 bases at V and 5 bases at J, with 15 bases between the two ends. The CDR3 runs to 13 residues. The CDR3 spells CASSGGPGYGYTF. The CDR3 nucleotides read TGTGCCAGCTCCGGGGGGCCAGGGTATGGCTACACCTTC.